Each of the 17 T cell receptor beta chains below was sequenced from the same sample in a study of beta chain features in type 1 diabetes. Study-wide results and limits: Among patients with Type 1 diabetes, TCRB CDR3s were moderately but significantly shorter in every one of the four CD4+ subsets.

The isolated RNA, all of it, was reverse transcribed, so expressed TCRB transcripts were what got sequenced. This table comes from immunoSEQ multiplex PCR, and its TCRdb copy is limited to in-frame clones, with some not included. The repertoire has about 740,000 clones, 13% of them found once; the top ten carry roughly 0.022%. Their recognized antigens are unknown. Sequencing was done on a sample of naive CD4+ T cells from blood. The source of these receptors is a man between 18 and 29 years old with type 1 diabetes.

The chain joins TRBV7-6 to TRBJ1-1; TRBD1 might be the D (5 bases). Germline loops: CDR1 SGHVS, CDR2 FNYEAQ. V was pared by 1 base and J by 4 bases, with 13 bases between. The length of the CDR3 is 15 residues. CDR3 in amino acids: CASSLGGQGGTEAFF. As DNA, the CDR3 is TGTGCCAGCAGCTTAGGAGGGCAGGGAGGCACTGAAGCTTTCTTT.

The chain's CDR3 is CASSFYSGGAAETQYF. CDR3 DNA sequence: TGTGCCAGCAGCTTCTATTCCGGGGGGGCCGCAGAGACCCAGTACTTC. The chain uses TRBV5-6 and TRBJ2-5, with 8 bases identical to TRBD2. Germline V gene sequence: CDR1 SGHDT, CDR2 YYEEEE. V shed 2 bases and J 4 bases; nucleotides not matched to a gene: 10. This CDR3 is built from 16 residues.

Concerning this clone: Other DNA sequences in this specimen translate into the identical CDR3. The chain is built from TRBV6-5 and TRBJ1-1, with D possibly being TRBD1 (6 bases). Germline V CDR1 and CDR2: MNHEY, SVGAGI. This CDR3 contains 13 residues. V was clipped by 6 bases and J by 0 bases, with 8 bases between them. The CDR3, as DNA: TGTGCCAGCAGAAGGGGGATGAACACTGAAGCTTTCTTT. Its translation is CASRRGMNTEAFF.

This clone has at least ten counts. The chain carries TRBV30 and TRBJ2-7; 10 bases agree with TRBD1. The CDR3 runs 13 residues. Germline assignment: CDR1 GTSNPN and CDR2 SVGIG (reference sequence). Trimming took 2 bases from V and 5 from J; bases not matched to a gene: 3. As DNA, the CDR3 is TGTGCCTGGAGTCGGGACAGGGGTGACGAGCAGTACTTC. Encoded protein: CAWSRDRGDEQYF.

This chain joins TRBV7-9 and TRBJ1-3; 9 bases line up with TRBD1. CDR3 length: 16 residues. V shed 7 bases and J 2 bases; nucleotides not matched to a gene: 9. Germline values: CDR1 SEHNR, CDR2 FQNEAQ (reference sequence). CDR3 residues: CASTRTGVITGNTIYF. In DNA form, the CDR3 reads TGTGCCAGCACCCGGACAGGGGTTATCACTGGAAACACCATATATTTT.

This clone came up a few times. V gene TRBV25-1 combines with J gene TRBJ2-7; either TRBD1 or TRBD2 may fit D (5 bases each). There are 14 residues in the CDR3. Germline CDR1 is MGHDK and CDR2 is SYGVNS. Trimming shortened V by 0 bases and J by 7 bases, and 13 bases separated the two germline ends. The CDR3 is CASSEYTVWGEQYF. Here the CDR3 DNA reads TGTGCCAGCAGTGAATATACCGTTTGGGGGGAGCAGTACTTC.

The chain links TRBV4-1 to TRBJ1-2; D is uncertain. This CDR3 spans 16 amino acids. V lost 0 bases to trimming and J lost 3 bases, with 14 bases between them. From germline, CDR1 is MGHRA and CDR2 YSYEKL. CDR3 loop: CASSQEGRPFDYGYTF. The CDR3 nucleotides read TGCGCCAGCAGCCAAGAAGGACGTCCCTTTGACTATGGCTACACCTTC.

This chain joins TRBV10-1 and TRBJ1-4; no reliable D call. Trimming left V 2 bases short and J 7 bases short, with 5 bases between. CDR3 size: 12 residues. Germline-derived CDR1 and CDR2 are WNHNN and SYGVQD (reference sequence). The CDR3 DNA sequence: TGCGCCAGCAGTGAGACCCGTGAAAAACTGTTTTTT. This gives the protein CASSETREKLFF.

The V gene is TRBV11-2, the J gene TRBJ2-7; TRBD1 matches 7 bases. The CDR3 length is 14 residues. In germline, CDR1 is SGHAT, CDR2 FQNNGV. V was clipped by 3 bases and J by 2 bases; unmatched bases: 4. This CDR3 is CASSFSGGTYEQYF. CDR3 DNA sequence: TGTGCCAGCAGCTTTTCAGGGGGAACCTACGAGCAGTACTTC.

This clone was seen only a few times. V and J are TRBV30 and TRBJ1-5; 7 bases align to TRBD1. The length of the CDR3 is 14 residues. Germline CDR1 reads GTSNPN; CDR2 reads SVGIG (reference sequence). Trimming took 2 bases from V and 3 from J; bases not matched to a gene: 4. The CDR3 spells CAWSQGQLNQPQHF. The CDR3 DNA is TGTGCCTGGAGTCAGGGACAGCTCAATCAGCCCCAGCATTTT.

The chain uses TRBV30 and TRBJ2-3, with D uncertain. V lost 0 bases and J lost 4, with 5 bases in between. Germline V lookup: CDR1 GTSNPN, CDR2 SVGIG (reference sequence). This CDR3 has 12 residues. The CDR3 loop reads CAWSVSSDTQYF. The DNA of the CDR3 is TGTGCCTGGAGTGTCTCGTCAGATACGCAGTATTTT.

For the CDR3, the DNA is TGTGCCAGCAGCACCAGGACAGGTTCAAACTACAATGAGCAGTTCTTC. Protein: CASSTRTGSNYNEQFF. The genes are TRBV11-1 and TRBJ2-1, with TRBD1 matching over 7 bases. The germline V gene encodes CDR1 SGHAT and CDR2 FQDESV (reference sequence). The CDR3 length is 16 residues. The V gene end was trimmed by 5 bases and the J gene end by 3 bases; junction bases not matched to a gene: 10.

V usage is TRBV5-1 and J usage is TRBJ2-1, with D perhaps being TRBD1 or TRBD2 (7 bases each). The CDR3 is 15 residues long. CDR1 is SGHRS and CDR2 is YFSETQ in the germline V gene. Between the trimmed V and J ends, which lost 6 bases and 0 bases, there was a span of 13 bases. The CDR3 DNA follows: TGCGCCAGCACTCAGGGGGGGAGCTCCTACAATGAGCAGTTCTTC. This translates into CASTQGGSSYNEQFF.

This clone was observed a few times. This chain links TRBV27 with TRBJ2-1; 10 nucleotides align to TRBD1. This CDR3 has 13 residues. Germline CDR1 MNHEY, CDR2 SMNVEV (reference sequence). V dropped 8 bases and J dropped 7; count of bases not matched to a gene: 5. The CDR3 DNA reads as TGTGCCAGCTGGAGGACAGGGGGAAATGAGCAGTTCTTC. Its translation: CASWRTGGNEQFF.

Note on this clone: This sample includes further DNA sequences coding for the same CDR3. As DNA, the CDR3 is TGTGCCAGCAGCCTTAACACTGAAGCTTTCTTT. Translation: CASSLNTEAFF. This chain links TRBV7-9 with TRBJ1-1; D call uncertain. The germline CDR1 and CDR2 sequences are SEHNR and FQNEAQ (reference sequence). Trimming removed 5 bases at V and 2 bases at J, with 3 bases between. The CDR3 loop spans 11 amino acids.

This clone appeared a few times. The CDR3 loop is CASSGGGVGTEAFF. The CDR3 nucleotides are TGTGCCAGCTCCGGAGGAGGCGTTGGCACTGAAGCTTTCTTT. The chain carries TRBV18 and TRBJ1-1; D is uncertain. The CDR3 has 14 residues. Deletions cut 6 bases from V and 4 bases from J, with 15 bases between. Per the germline V gene, CDR1 is KGHSH and CDR2 is LQKENI.

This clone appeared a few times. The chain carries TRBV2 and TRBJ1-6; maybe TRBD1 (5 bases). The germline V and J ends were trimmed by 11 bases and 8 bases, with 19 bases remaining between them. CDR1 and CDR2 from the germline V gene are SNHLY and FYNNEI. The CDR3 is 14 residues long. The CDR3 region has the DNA TGTGCCGGCGCTGCCGGGACGGAGCATTCACCCCTCCACTTT. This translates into CAGAAGTEHSPLHF.